The 9 T cell receptor beta chains below come from one sample, sequenced in a study of CD8 T cells in Susac syndrome. Reverse transcription of about 0.45 to 1 ug RNA was performed with random hexamers. Using its own MiXCR run on the immunoSEQ multiplex PCR reads, TCRdb lists one record per CDR3 protein. The repertoire has over 150,000 distinct CDR3 sequences, just under 95% of them found once; the top ten carry 0.099%. The sequenced sample was CD4+ T cells from PBMCs. Source of these receptors: a human donor with Susac syndrome.

This clonotype occurred once. The V call is TRBV29-1, the J call TRBJ2-7; 9 positions agree with TRBD1. The CDR3 runs 15 residues. Germline V gene data show CDR1 as SQVTM and CDR2 as ANQGSEA. The V gene end was trimmed by 3 bases and the J gene end by 5 bases; junction bases not matched to a gene: 11. The CDR3 DNA follows: TGCAGCGTTGACCTCCCCGGGACAGGGAAGGACGAGCAGTACTTC. It yields the protein CSVDLPGTGKDEQYF.

V and J are TRBV29-1 and TRBJ2-3; 10 bases fit TRBD2. The CDR3 covers 14 residues. The V gene's germline CDR1 is SQVTM and CDR2 ANQGSEA. The J segment lost 2 bases and the V segment lost 7 bases, leaving 6 bases of the junction unmatched. The DNA for the CDR3 is TGCAGCGGCCAGACTAGCGGGTACACAGATACGCAGTATTTT. This gives the protein CSGQTSGYTDTQYF.

The CDR3: CSARRLAGLNEQFF. CDR3 coding DNA: TGCAGTGCCAGGCGACTAGCGGGCCTCAATGAGCAGTTCTTC. J is TRBJ2-1 and V is TRBV20-1; TRBD2 agrees at 10 bases. CDR3 size: 14 residues. Losses at the gene ends were 6 bases for V and 6 bases for J; bases not matched to a gene: 8. In germline, CDR1 is DFQATT, CDR2 SNEGSKA (reference sequence).

The chain recombines TRBV20-1 with TRBJ1-2, with TRBD1 matching over 11 bases. The CDR3 spans 15 residues. V dropped 4 bases and J dropped 5; count of bases not matched to a gene: 9. CDR1 is DFQATT, CDR2 SNEGSKA, per germline (reference sequence). The CDR3 is CSATPGQGAGYGYTF. CDR3 nucleotides: TGCAGTGCTACACCCGGACAGGGGGCCGGGTATGGCTACACCTTC.

This clonotype was recorded once. The chain carries TRBV19 and TRBJ1-2, with TRBD1 matching over 7 bases. The CDR3 is 14 amino acids. The V and J ends lost 6 bases and 3 bases, in that order; junction bases with no gene match: 7. CDR1 and CDR2 from the germline V gene are LNHDA and SQIVND (reference sequence). CDR3 in DNA: TGTGCCAGTAGCAAGGCTGGGACAGACTATGGCTACACCTTC. It translates to CASSKAGTDYGYTF.

J is TRBJ1-4 and V is TRBV18, with 7 bases matching TRBD1. From germline, CDR1 is KGHSH and CDR2 LQKENI. After removal of 6 bases from V and 4 bases from J, the junction contained 8 bases not matched to a gene. The CDR3 is 15 residues long. CDR3 in amino acids: CASSPRTGVNEKLFF. Written as DNA, the CDR3 is TGTGCCAGCTCCCCCCGGACAGGCGTTAATGAAAAACTGTTTTTT.

This chain joins TRBV20-1 and TRBJ1-1; D call uncertain. Trimming left V 1 base short and J 1 base short, with 7 bases between. The CDR3 totals 13 residues. Germline values: CDR1 DFQATT, CDR2 SNEGSKA (reference sequence). CDR3 sequence (DNA): TGCAGTGCTAGAGCTCCGGGGAACACTGAAGCTTTCTTT. Its protein product is CSARAPGNTEAFF.

The V and J genes are TRBV12-3 or TRBV12-4 and TRBJ1-2; D uncertain. The CDR3 is 12 amino acids. V gave up 2 bases and J gave up 8 bases, with 9 bases separating them. CDR3 in DNA: TGTGCCAGCAGTTTATCCGCGGGAGGCTACACCTTC. As protein: CASSLSAGGYTF.

The chain is built from TRBV30 and TRBJ2-5, with 9 bases fitting TRBD1. Germline CDR1 is GTSNPN and CDR2 is SVGIG (reference sequence). The CDR3 is 14 residues long. V was pared by 1 base and J by 5 bases, with 5 bases of the junction left unmatched. CDR3: CAWSAGTGRETQYF. CDR3 DNA: TGTGCCTGGAGTGCAGGGACAGGGCGTGAGACCCAGTACTTC.